The clone carrying this T cell receptor beta chain appeared a few times. The CDR3 is 12 amino acids. CDR1 and CDR2 (germline): SEHNR, FQNEAQ (reference sequence). Trimming pared 4 bases from V and 6 bases from J, leaving 8 bases between. This entry is derived from a study of neoadjuvant nivolumab and ipilimumab in lung cancer. Only in-frame clones appear in the TCRdb table, and some are missing; sequencing was by immunoSEQ multiplex PCR. Here the sample spans roughly 49,000 clones, about 89% being singletons. The material was blood, obtained before neoadjuvant nivolumab, alone or with ipilimumab. The clonotype comes from an adult with non-small cell lung cancer. Some clones in this sample may be carry-over from other donors' samples. The chain is built from TRBV7-9 and TRBJ2-3; D remains unclear. The chain's CDR3 is CASSSDWDTQYF. The CDR3 bases are TGTGCCAGCAGCTCCGATTGGGATACGCAGTATTTT.